This T cell receptor beta chain was captured in a study of shared clonotypes between healthy human individuals. Study-level information: CD4 naive and memory got three plates each, CD8 naive two, CD8 memory one.

Naive CD8 cells lacked CD45RO and underwent positive selection for CCR7, leaving out terminally differentiated effector memory CD45RA+ cells. Libraries were prepared by immunoSEQ multiplex PCR; TCRdb keeps only in-frame clonotypes and omits some of them. The top ten hold 1.5% to 2% of the sample, which has a few million clones, about 93% seen once. Sample: naive CD8+ T cells from PBMCs. This TCR derives from a man in his late teens or twenties in good health. Some clones in this sample may be carry-over from other donors' samples.

This chain's CDR3 is CASSQSGLGGRPKTGELFF. CDR3 sequence (DNA): TGCGCCAGCAGCCAAAGCGGGTTAGGCGGGAGGCCTAAGACCGGGGAGCTGTTTTTT. This chain uses TRBV4-3 with TRBJ2-2; 8 bases are a match to TRBD2. This CDR3 region has 19 residues. J lost 5 bases, V lost 2 bases, and 16 bases had no gene match. Germline V gives CDR1 LGHNA, CDR2 YSLEER.